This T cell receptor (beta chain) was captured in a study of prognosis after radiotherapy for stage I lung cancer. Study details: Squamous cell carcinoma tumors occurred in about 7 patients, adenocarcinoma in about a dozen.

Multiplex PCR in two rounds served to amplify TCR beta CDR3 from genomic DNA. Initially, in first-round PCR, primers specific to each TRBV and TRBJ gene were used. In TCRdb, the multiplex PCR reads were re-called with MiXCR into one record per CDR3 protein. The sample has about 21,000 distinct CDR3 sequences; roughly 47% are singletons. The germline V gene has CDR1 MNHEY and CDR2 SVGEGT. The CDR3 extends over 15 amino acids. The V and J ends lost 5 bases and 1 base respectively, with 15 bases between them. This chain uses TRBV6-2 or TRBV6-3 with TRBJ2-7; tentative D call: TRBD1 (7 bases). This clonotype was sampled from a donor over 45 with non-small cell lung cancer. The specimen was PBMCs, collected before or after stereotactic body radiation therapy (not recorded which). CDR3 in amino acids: CASSVGGAGSYEQYF. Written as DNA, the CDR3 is TGTGCCAGCAGTGTAGGGGGCGCGGGGTCCTACGAGCAGTACTTC.